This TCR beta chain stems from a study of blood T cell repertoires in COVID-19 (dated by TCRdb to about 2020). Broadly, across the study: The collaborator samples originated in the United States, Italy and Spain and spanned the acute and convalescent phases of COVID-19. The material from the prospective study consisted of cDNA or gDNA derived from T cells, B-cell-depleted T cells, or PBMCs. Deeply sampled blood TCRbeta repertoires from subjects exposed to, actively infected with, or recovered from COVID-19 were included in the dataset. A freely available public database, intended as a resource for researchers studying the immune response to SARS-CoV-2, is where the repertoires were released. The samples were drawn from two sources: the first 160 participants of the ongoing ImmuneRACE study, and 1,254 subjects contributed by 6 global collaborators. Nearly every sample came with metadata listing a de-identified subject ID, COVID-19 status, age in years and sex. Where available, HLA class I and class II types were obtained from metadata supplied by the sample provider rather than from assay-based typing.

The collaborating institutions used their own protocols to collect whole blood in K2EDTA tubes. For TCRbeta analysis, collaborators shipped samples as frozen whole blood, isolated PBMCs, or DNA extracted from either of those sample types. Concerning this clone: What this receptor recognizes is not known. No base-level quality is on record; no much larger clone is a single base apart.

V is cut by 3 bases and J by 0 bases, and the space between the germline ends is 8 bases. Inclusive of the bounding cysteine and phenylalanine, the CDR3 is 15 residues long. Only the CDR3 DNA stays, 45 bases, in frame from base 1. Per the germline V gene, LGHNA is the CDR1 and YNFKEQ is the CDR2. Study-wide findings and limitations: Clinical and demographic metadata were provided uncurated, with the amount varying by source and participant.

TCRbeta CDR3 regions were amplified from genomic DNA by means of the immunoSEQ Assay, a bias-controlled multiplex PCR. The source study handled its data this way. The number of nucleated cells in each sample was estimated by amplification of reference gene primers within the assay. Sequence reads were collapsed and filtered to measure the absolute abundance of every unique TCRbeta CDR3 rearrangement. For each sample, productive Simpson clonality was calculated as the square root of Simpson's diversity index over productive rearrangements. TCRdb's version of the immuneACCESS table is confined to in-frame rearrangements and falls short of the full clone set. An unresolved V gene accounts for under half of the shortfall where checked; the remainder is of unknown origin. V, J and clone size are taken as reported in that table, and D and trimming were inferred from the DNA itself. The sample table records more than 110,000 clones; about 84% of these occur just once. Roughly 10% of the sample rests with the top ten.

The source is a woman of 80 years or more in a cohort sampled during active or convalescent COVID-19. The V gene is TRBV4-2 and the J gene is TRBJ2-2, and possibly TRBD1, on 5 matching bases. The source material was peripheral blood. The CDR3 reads CASSQETANTGELFF. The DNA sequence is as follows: TGTGCCAGCAGCCAGGAGACAGCGAACACCGGGGAGCTGTTTTTT.